A single sample gave rise to the 7 T cell receptor beta chains below, sequenced in a study of CD8 T cells in ankylosing spondylitis. MiXCR was run by TCRdb on the 5' RACE reads, yielding one entry per CDR3 protein. The top ten clones hold about 0.9% of a sample with 400,000 or so distinct CDR3 sequences, 20% to 30% of them seen once. The antigens for these receptors are not known. Study outcomes and limitations: A TCR beta motif made of fewer than ten highly homologous variants seemed typical of ankylosing spondylitis blood.

The specimen was blood, either unsorted or a sorted T cell fraction (not recorded which). Receptors were obtained from a male donor with ankylosing spondylitis.

The rearrangement uses TRBV29-1 and TRBJ2-3, with TRBD1 matching over 8 bases. Unmatched junction bases numbered 4, after V lost 5 bases and J lost 3 bases. The CDR3 contains 13 residues. The germline V gene encodes CDR1 SQVTM and CDR2 ANQGSEA. As DNA, the CDR3 is TGCAGCGTTCCCAGGGGGCTGACAGATACGCAGTATTTT. This translates into CSVPRGLTDTQYF.

This rearrangement joins TRBV19 to TRBJ2-1; 12 bases agree with TRBD2. In germline, CDR1 is LNHDA, CDR2 SQIVND (reference sequence). The CDR3 totals 14 residues. The ends lost 10 bases at V and 8 bases at J; junction bases unmatched: 9. The CDR3 DNA reads TGTGCCACCCGGCTCCGACTAGCGGGAGATGAGCAGTTCTTC. Its translation: CATRLRLAGDEQFF.

This clonotype was observed a handful of times. The V and J genes are TRBV5-1 and TRBJ1-1; D is unclear. CDR3 length: 14 amino acids. The germline V gene encodes CDR1 SGHRS and CDR2 YFSETQ. V lost 4 bases and J lost 1, with 11 bases in between. CDR3 region: CASSATTQNTEAFF. The CDR3 DNA reads as TGCGCCAGCAGCGCCACCACCCAGAACACTGAAGCTTTCTTT.

This chain joins TRBV5-6 and TRBJ1-2; D perhaps matches TRBD1 (5 bases). Germline values: CDR1 SGHDT, CDR2 YYEEEE. The ends were cut back, 0 bases at V and 5 bases at J, with 8 bases in the middle. The CDR3 length is 13 residues. CDR3 nucleotide sequence: TGTGCCAGCAGCTTGGACGGGGGATATGGCTACACCTTC. Translating gives CASSLDGGYGYTF.

The chain combines TRBV30 with TRBJ1-6, with a tentative D call TRBD1 (5 bases). The CDR3 totals 14 residues. Between the trimmed V and J ends, which lost 7 bases and 7 bases, there was a span of 17 bases. The germline V gene encodes CDR1 GTSNPN and CDR2 SVGIG (reference sequence). This CDR3 reads CASTGRRENSPLHF. For the CDR3, the DNA is TGTGCCTCAACAGGACGGAGGGAAAATTCACCCCTCCACTTT.

The rearrangement links TRBV10-3 to TRBJ1-1; D gene unclear. Deletions cut 7 bases from V and 3 bases from J, with 24 bases between. This CDR3 region has 17 residues. The V gene's germline CDR1 is ENHRY and CDR2 SYGVKD. The CDR3 loop is CAINDFVSGDSYTEAFF. The CDR3, as DNA: TGTGCCATCAATGATTTCGTCAGCGGGGATTCGTACACTGAAGCTTTCTTT.

J is TRBJ1-3 and V is TRBV29-1; D might be TRBD1 (5 bases). V was trimmed by 3 bases and J by 7 bases, leaving 10 bases between them. The V gene's germline CDR1 is SQVTM and CDR2 ANQGSEA. The CDR3 is 12 amino acids. The CDR3 here is CSVDGGGNTIYF. In DNA, the CDR3 is TGCAGCGTTGACGGGGGGGGGAACACCATATATTTT.